A selection of T cell receptor beta chains follows, all from one sample in a study of T-cell reconstitution after alpha-beta-depleted transplantation in children. TCRdb used MiXCR to reprocess the PCR reads, holding one entry per CDR3 protein. The table records more than 200,000 distinct CDR3 sequences, 20% to 30% of them present only once. The starting material was PBMCs, mostly from graft donor cells, obtained 360 days after TCRalphabeta/CD19-depleted stem cell transplant. The receptors derive from a female patient aged 2-10 years who had a stem cell transplant for congenital amegakaryocytic thrombocytopenia, so the T cells may come from the graft donor. Both conserved end residues are part of each CDR3.

V	J	CDR3
TRBV9	TRBJ2-3	CASSGTGGANTQYF
TRBV7-2	TRBJ1-2	CASSLVAGGPSRYGYTF
TRBV12-3/TRBV12-4	TRBJ2-2	CASSFLTGPGTGELFF
TRBV7-2	TRBJ1-3	CASSPRDRGTGNTIYF
TRBV20-1	TRBJ1-5	CSARTQKNSNQPQHF
TRBV20-1	TRBJ2-7	CSARDLQSSYEQYF
TRBV12-3/TRBV12-4	TRBJ2-7	CASRGGQRDEQYF
TRBV12-3/TRBV12-4	TRBJ1-1	CASSFQVPEAFF
TRBV5-6	TRBJ1-1	CASSFDGWHPLNTEAFF
TRBV9	TRBJ2-7	CASSPGGPLYEQYF
TRBV11-3	TRBJ2-1	CASSFEGGVPYNEQFF
TRBV20-1	TRBJ2-5	CSARVGTRPEETQYF
TRBV27	TRBJ2-1	CASSPSSGIPYNEQFF
TRBV2	TRBJ1-1	CASSANRVNPNTEAFF
TRBV20-1	TRBJ1-4	CSARDLAVSTNEKLFF
TRBV28	TRBJ2-5	CASSLRVYQETQYF
TRBV3-1	TRBJ2-1	CASSSQGAVEQFF
TRBV6-1	TRBJ1-4	CASTKRGYDRAGEKLFF
TRBV5-1	TRBJ1-2	CASSGDKPGYTF
TRBV27	TRBJ2-7	CASSLTGSYEQYF
TRBV29-1	TRBJ2-7	CSVEGPGPYEQYF
TRBV20-1	TRBJ2-1	CSARDPDYFPYNEQFF
TRBV20-1	TRBJ1-3	CSARDLGFDTRQDSGNTIYF
TRBV12-3/TRBV12-4	TRBJ2-4	CASSLSRDSWGIQYF
TRBV15	TRBJ1-5	CATGWAGVQPQHF
TRBV7-2	TRBJ2-1	CASSPGRHSYNEQFF
TRBV23-1	TRBJ2-6	CASATGAGANVLTF
TRBV11-3	TRBJ2-3	CASSLDLQGDTQYF
TRBV5-1	TRBJ2-1	CASSLVFGGTYNEQFF
TRBV4-1	TRBJ2-2	CASSQSPFSAGELFF
TRBV7-2	TRBJ2-7	CASSALGGGDEQYF
TRBV15	TRBJ2-3	CATSRDRVRGAQYF
TRBV3-1	TRBJ1-6	CASSQGAARSTSPLHF